This T cell receptor beta chain is drawn from a study of Tregs in tolerant kidney transplant recipients. Study conclusions and caveats: Some patients' samples used different primers over time, so nucleotide sequences weren't comparable. Biological reproducibility was not directly addressed, but technical replication error appeared minimal.

Recipients received nonmyeloablative bone marrow transplants from related graft donors, with transient mixed chimerism. Thawed PBMCs were FACS-sorted into unstimulated CD4+CD25+CD127- regulatory T cells, CD4+CD25- non-regulatory cells, CD4 and CD8 cells. The table came from immunoSEQ multiplex PCR; TCRdb's copy has only in-frame clones and leaves some out. The sample holds under 35,000 clones. Points on this clone: Its antigen is not known. The missing CDR3 end, 3 residues past where the read stops, is filled in from the germline J gene.

The CDR3 length is 13 residues. Germline-derived CDR1 and CDR2 are SNHLY and FYNNEI. Trimming cost V 6 bases and J 7 bases; bases outside gene matches: 7. The clonotype originates from a human patient who received a combined kidney and bone marrow transplant. Some T cells may be provided by the graft donor. The specimen was CD4+ T cells from blood (PBMCs), collected 24 months after the transplant. The rearrangement joins TRBV2 to TRBJ1-1, with 8 bases lining up with TRBD1. The CDR3 is CASRVGQGGEAFF. The part of the CDR3 DNA that was read is TGTGCCAGCAGAGTCGGACAGGGCGGTGAA.